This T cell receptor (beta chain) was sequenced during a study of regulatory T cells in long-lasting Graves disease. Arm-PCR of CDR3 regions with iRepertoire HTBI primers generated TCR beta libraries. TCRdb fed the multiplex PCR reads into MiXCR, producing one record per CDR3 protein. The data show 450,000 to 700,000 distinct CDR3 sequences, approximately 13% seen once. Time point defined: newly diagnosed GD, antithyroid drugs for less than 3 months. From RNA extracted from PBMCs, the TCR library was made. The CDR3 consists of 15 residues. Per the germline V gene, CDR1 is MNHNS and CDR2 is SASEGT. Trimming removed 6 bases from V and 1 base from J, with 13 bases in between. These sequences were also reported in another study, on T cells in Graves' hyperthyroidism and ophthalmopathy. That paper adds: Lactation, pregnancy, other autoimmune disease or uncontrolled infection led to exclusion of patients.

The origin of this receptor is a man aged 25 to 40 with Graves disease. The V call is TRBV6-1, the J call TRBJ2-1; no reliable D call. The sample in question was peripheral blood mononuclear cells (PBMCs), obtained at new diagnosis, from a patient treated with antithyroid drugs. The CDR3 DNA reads TGTGCCAGCAGCGTCACGGTTGCGTCCTACAATGAGCAGTTCTTC. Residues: CASSVTVASYNEQFF.